In this sample, the clone carrying this TCR beta chain turned up many times. This sample was taken from a study of T cells of healthy individuals. V lost 5 bases, J lost 2 bases, and 9 bases lay in between. This CDR3 has 13 residues. In TCRdb, the 5' RACE reads were re-called with MiXCR into one record per CDR3 protein. This table has 100,000 or so distinct CDR3 sequences, around 17% appearing once. The receptor's source is a human donor in good health. This chain links TRBV12-3 or TRBV12-4 with TRBJ1-2; a weak D match, TRBD1 (5 bases). CDR3 bases: TGTGCCAGCAGTCCGCCAGGGAACTATGGCTACACCTTC. Translation: CASSPPGNYGYTF.